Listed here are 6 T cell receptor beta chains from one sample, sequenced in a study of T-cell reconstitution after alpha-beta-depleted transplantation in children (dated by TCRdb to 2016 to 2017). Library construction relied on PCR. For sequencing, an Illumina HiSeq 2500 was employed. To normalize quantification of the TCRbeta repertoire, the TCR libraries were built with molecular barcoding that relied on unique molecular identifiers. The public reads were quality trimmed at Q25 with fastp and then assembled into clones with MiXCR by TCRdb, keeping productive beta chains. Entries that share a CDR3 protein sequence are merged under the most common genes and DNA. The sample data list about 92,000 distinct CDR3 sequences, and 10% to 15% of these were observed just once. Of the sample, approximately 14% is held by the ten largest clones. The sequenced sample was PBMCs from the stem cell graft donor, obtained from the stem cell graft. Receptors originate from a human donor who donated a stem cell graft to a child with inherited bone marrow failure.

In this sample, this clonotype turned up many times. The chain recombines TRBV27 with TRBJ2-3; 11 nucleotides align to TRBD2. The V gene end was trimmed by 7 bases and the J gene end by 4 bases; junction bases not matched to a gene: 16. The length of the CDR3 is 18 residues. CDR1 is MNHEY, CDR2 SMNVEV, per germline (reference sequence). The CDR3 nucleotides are TGTGCCAGCATCCCATCGGGGACTAGCGGTAGCGGAGCAGATACGCAGTATTTT. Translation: CASIPSGTSGSGADTQYF.

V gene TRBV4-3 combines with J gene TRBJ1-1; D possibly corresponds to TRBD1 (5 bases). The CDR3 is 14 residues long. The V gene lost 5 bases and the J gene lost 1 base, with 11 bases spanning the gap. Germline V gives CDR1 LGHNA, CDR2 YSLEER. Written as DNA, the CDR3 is TGCGCCAGCAGCGTCGGGACTACGAACACTGAAGCTTTCTTT. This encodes CASSVGTTNTEAFF.

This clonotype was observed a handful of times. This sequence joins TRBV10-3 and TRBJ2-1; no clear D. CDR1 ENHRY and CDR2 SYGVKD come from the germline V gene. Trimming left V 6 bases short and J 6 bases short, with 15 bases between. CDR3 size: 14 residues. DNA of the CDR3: TGTGCCATCAGGAGTGGTTGGGGATGCAATGAGCAGTTCTTC. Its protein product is CAIRSGWGCNEQFF.

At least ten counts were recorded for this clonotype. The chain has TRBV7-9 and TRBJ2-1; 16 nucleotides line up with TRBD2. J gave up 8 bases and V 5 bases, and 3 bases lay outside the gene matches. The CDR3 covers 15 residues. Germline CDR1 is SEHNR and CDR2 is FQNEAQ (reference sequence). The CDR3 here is CASSVGLAGGHEQFF. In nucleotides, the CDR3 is TGTGCCAGCAGCGTGGGACTAGCGGGGGGGCATGAGCAGTTCTTC.

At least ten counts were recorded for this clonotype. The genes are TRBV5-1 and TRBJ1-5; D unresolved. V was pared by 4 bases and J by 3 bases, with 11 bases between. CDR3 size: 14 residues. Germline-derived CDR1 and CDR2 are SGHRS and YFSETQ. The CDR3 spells CASSLDPNNQPQHF. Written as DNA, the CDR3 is TGCGCCAGCAGCCTGGACCCGAACAATCAGCCCCAGCATTTT. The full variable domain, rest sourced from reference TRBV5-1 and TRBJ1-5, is KAGVTQTPRYLIKTRGQQVTLSCSPISGHRSVSWYQQTPGQGLQFLFEYFSETQRNKGNFPGRFSGRQFSNSRSEMNVSTLELGDSALYLCASSLDPNNQPQHFGDGTRLSIL.

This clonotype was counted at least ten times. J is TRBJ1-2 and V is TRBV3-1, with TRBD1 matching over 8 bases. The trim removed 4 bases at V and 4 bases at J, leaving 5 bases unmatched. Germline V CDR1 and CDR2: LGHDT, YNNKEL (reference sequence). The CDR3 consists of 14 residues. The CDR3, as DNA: TGTGCCAGCAGCCTCACAGGGGGAAGCTATGGCTACACCTTC. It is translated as CASSLTGGSYGYTF.